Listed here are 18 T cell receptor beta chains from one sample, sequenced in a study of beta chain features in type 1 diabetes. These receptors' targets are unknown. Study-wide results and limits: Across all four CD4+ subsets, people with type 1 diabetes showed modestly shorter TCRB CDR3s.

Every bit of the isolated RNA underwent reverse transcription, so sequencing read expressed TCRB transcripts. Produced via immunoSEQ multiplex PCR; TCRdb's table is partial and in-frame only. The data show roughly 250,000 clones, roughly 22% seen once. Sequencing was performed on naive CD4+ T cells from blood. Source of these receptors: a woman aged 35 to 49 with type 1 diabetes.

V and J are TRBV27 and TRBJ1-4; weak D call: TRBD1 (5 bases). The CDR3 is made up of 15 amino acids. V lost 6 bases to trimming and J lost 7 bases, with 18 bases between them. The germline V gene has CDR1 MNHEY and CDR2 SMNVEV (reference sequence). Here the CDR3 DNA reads TGTGCCAGCAGCCAAAAAACAGGAGAAAGTGAAAAACTGTTTTTT. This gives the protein CASSQKTGESEKLFF.

The CDR3 DNA is TGTGCCAGCAGCGTAGAGGGGTTGGACGAAAAACTGTTTTTT. Encoded protein: CASSVEGLDEKLFF. This chain joins TRBV9 and TRBJ1-4; D might be TRBD1 (5 bases). Germline CDR1 SGDLS, CDR2 YYNGEE. Between the trimmed V and J ends, which lost 0 bases and 8 bases, there was a span of 11 bases. This CDR3 spans 14 amino acids.

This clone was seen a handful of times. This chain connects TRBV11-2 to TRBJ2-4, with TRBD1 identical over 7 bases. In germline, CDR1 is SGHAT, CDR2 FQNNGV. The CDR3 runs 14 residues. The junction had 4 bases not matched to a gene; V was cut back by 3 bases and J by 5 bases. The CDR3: CASSLTGWENIQYF. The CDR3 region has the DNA TGTGCCAGCAGCTTGACAGGGTGGGAAAACATTCAGTACTTC.

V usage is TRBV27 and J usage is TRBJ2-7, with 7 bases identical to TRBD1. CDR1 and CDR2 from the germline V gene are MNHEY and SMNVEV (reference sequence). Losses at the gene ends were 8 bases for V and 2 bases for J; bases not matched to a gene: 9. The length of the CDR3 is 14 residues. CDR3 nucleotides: TGTGCCAGCGTTGGGCCGGGACAGCCCTACGAGCAGTACTTC. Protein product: CASVGPGQPYEQYF.

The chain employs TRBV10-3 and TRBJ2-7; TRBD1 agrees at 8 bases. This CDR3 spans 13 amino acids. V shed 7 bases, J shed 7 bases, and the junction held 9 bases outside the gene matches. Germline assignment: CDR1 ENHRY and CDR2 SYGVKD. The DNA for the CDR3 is TGTGCCATCAAGGTAGCAGGGGGCAGAGAGCAGTACTTC. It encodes CAIKVAGGREQYF.

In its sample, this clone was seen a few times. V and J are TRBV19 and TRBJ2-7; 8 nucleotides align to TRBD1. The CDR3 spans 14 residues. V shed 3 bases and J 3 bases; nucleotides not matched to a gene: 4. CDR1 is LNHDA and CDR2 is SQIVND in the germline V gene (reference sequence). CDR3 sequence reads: CASSIGDRFYEQYF. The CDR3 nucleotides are TGTGCCAGTAGTATCGGGGACAGGTTCTACGAGCAGTACTTC.

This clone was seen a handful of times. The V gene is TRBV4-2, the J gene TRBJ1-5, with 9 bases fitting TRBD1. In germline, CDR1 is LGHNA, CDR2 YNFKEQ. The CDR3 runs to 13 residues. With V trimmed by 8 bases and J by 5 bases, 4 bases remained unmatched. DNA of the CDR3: TGTGCCAGCGGCCGGACAGGGGATCAGCCCCAGCATTTT. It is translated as CASGRTGDQPQHF.

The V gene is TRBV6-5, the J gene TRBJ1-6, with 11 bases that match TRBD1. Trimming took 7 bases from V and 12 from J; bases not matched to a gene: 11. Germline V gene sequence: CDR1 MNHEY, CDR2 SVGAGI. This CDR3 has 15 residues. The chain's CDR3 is CASTTGQGAWEPLHF. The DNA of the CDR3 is TGTGCCAGCACAACCGGACAGGGGGCTTGGGAACCCCTCCACTTT.

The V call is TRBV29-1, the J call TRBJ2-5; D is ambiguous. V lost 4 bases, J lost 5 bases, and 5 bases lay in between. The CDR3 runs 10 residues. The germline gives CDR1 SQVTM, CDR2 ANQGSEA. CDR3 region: CSVARETQYF. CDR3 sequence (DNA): TGCAGCGTTGCTCGGGAGACCCAGTACTTC.

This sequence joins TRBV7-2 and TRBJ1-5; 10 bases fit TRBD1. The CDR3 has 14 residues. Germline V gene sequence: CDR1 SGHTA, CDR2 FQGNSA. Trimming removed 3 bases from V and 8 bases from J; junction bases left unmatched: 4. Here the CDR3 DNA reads TGTGCCAGCAGCTTGGGACAGGGGACGGAGCCCCAGCATTTT. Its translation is CASSLGQGTEPQHF.

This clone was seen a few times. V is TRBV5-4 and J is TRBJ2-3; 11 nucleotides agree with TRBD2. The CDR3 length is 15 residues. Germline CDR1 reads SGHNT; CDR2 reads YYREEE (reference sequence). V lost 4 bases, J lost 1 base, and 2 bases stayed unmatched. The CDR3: CASSQGLAGTDTQYF. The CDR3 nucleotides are TGTGCCAGCAGCCAGGGACTAGCGGGCACAGATACGCAGTATTTT.

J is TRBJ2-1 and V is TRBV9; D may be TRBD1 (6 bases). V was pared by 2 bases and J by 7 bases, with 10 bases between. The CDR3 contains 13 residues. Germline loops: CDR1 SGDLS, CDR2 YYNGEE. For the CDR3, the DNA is TGTGCCAGCAGCGTCCGGGACACTAATGAGCAGTTCTTC. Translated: CASSVRDTNEQFF.

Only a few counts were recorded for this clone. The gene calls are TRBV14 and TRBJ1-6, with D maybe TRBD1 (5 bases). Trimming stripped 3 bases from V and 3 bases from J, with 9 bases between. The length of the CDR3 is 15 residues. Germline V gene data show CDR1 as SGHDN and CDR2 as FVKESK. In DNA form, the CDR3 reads TGTGCCAGCAGCCAGATGGGACTCTATAATTCACCCCTCCACTTT. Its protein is CASSQMGLYNSPLHF.

CDR3 region: CASSPVGPRGEKLFF. CDR3 nucleotide sequence: TGTGCCAGCAGCCCCGTAGGTCCGAGAGGAGAAAAACTGTTTTTT. The chain couples TRBV4-2 to TRBJ1-4; D gene uncertain. The CDR3 has 15 residues. V lost 4 bases to trimming and J lost 8 bases, with 17 bases between them. CDR1 LGHNA and CDR2 YNFKEQ come from the germline V gene.

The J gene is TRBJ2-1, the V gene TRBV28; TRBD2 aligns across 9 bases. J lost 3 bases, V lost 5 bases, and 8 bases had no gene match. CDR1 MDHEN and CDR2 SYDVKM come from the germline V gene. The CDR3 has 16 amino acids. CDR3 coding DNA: TGTGCCAGCAGTACCCGACTAGCGGAGAGCTACAATGAGCAGTTCTTC. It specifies CASSTRLAESYNEQFF.

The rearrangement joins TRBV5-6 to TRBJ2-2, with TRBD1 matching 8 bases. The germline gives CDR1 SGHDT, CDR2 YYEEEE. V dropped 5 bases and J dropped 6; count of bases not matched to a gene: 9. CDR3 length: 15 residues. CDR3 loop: CASRLQGGGAGELFF. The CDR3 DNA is TGTGCCAGCAGGTTACAGGGGGGAGGCGCCGGGGAGCTGTTTTTT.

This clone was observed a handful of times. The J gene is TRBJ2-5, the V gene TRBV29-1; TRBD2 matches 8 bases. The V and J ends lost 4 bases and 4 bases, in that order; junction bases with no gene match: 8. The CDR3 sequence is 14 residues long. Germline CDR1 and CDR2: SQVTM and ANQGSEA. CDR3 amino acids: CSVGSGRWVETQYF. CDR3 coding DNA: TGCAGCGTTGGGAGCGGGAGATGGGTAGAGACCCAGTACTTC.

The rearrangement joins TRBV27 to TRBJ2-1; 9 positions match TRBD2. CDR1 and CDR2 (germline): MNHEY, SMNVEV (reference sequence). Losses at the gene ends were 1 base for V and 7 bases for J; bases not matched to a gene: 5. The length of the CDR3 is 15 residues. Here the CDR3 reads CASSLLAGATNEQFF. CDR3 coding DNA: TGTGCCAGCAGTTTATTAGCGGGAGCGACTAATGAGCAGTTCTTC.